The following is a TCR beta chain sequence with its context. The sample belongs to a study of blood T cell repertoires in COVID-19. At the level of the study: From the United States, Italy and Spain came samples of acute and convalescent COVID-19. Nucleic acid was either cDNA or gDNA, and it came from T cells, B-cell-depleted T cells, or PBMCs.

In the source study's methods: The authors estimated nucleated cell counts from reference gene primer amplification. The assay was immunoSEQ multiplex PCR, and TCRdb's table has in-frame clones only and misses some. That table is the source of V, J and clone size, and D and trimming were worked out from the DNA. The sample carries about 280,000 clones, around nine tenths recorded once. J gave up 8 bases and V 6 bases, and 14 bases lay outside the gene matches. This CDR3 has 15 residues. The germline V gene encodes CDR1 SNHLY and CDR2 FYNNEI. The receptor comes from a man aged 50-60 years with acute or convalescent COVID-19. The J gene is TRBJ1-2, the V gene TRBV2; 8 bases are a match to TRBD1. Sequencing was carried out using peripheral blood. CDR3: CASSRGTGGVYGYTF. The CDR3 DNA reads as TGTGCCAGCAGCCGCGGGACAGGTGGAGTTTACGGCTACACCTTC. The variable domain in full, completed from reference TRBV2 and TRBJ1-2, reads EPEVTQTPSHQVTQMGQEVILRCVPISNHLYFYWYRQILGQKVEFLVSFYNNEISEKSEIFDDQFSVERPDGSNFTLKIRSTKLEDSAMYFCASSRGTGGVYGYTFGSGTRLTVV.